This T cell receptor (beta chain) was captured by sequencing in a study of memory CD4+ T cells and cytomegalovirus serostatus. Regarding the study as a whole: Of 150 to 200 reported CMV TCRbeta sequences, 55 to 80 were found in memory CD4+ repertoires. The CMV-associated TCR signature appears largely within the CD4+ memory repertoire. CMV serostatus prediction reached median AUC approximately 0.95, or 0.91 with US-trained model.

The CDR3 runs to 17 residues. Germline trimming cut 4 bases from V and 1 base from J; bases unmatched to any gene: 4. CDR1 and CDR2 from the germline V gene are SGHTA and FQGNSA. The sort gate was single viable CD3+CD4+CD8-CD45RO+ cells for memory CD4+ T cells. Serostatus was set by detecting CMV pp150, pp28, p38, p52 IgG. A word on this clone: Its antigen remains unknown.

Sequencing used immunoSEQ multiplex PCR; TCRdb keeps in-frame clones, though not all of them. Here the sample spans some 29,000 clones, about three quarters being singletons. This TCR was sampled from an adult in good health and CMV-seronegative. Some clones in this sample may be carry-over from other donors' samples. The sequencing input was memory CD4+ T cells from blood. The chain recombines TRBV7-2 with TRBJ2-6; 10 bases are a match to TRBD1. CDR3 sequence: CASSSGQGGSGANVLTF. For the CDR3, the DNA is TGTGCCAGCAGCTCAGGACAGGGGGGATCTGGGGCCAACGTCCTGACTTTC.